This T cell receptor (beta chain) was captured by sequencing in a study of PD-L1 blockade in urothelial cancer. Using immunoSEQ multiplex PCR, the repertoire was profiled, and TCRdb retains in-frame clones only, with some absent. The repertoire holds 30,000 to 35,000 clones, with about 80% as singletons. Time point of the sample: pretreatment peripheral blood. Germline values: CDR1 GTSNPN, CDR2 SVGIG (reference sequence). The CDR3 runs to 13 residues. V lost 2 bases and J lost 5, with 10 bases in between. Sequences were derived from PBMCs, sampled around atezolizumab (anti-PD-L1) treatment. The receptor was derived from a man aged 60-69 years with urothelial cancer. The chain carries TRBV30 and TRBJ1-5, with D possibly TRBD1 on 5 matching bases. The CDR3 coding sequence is TGTGCCTGGAGTCCAGGGCTGGATCAGCCCCAGCATTTT. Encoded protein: CAWSPGLDQPQHF.